This section outlines one T cell receptor (beta chain) sequence together with its context. This clone has a handful of counts. Its antigen remains unidentified. Base qualities were left out, and no much larger clone turns up one base away. Library prep was done by the immunoSEQ multiplex PCR assay. DNA from the cultured, isolated CD4+ T cells was subjected to TCR beta CDR3 sequencing. In the source study's methods: Non-productive TCR sequences were removed and reads were trimmed to the CDR3 region, keeping CDR3s of at least 7 amino acids. The MANAFEST web app was used to identify antigen-specific clonotypes by comparing expansion in peptide wells with expansion in reference cultures. To be called positive, a clone needed expansion at FDR<0.05 compared with the reference and with all other wells, an odds ratio greater than 5, and a frequency greater than 0.1% in two replicate wells. A clonotype was defined as cross-reactive if the clonotype was significantly expanded both in SARS-CoV-2 spike wells and in at least one common cold coronavirus spike condition. Using the stringdist R package, CDR3 similarity was measured by Levenshtein distance, and unrooted trees were constructed with ape in R 3.6.1. TCRdb limited this immuneACCESS table to in-frame rearrangements with V and J called. A share of clones is missing; checked studies link under half to unresolved V genes, and the rest is unexplained. Clonal size and the V and J genes are those of that table, whereas D and trimming came from the DNA. For this sample the table gives about 41,000 clones, of which approximately 70% were detected only once. The ten largest clones represent roughly 24% of the sample.

This record belongs to a study of vaccination effects on CD4 cells after COVID-19 (dated by TCRdb to between 2021 and 2022). For the study in its entirety: Each participant received two doses of an mRNA SARS-CoV-2 vaccine, either BNT162b2 or mRNA-1273. The study compared SARS-CoV-2 spike-specific CD4+ TCR repertoires before and after mRNA vaccination in COVID-19 convalescent patients and infection-naive vaccine recipients. The full study included some 10 COVID-19 convalescent patients and several SARS-CoV-2-naive healthy vaccine recipients. In the study, cultures from other donors were sequenced using the Oncomine TCR Beta short-read assay on an Illumina iSeq 100.

To identify antigen-specific CD4+ T cell clonotypes by their expansion, the ViraFEST assay first stimulated PBMC with viral peptide pools and then applied TCR sequencing. After 10 days of culture, CD4+ T cells were isolated with the EasySep CD4+ T cell isolation kit. None of the healthy vaccine recipients had a prior SARS-CoV-2 infection, which was confirmed by nucleocapsid antibody tests that came back negative both before and after vaccination. Under 2.5 million PBMC per well were cultured with approximately 10 ug/ml peptides in IMDM containing around 5.3% human AB serum, about 9.6 IU/ml IL-2 and gentamicin. Half of the culture medium was replaced with fresh IL-2-containing medium on days 3 and 7. Unless noted otherwise, every peptide stimulation condition was grown in triplicate wells. Using Ficoll-Paque Plus gradient centrifugation, PBMC were separated from whole blood and then either used fresh or cryopreserved at -140C. The overlapping peptide pools covered the spike proteins of SARS-CoV-2 and of the common cold coronaviruses HCoV-NL63, HCoV-OC43 and HCoV-229E. The QIAamp micro DNA kit was used to extract genomic DNA from the cultured CD4+ T cells.

CDR1 and CDR2 are drawn from the germline V gene: SNHLY, FYNNEI. The CDR3 sequence holds 18 residues, the cysteine and phenylalanine included. Only the CDR3 portion is preserved as DNA: 54 bases, with reading frame beginning at the first base. Clipping removes 6 bases from V and 2 bases from J, with 13 as the unmatched junction base count. General findings and caveats noted by the study authors: Clones induced by infection and clones induced by vaccination both contracted markedly at late timepoints after vaccination, which fits with T cell responses waning over time. Among healthy vaccine recipients, nearly all vaccine-induced clones were SARS-CoV-2 mono-reactive, and only 1 of 255 was cross-reactive with common cold coronaviruses. Limitations of the study were the small number of convalescent patients and the absence of early post-infection timepoints.

This TCR came from a human donor who received a COVID-19 vaccine. Here the chain combines TRBV2 and TRBJ2-7; TRBD2 matches 13 bases in the middle. The sample consisted of CD4+ T cells from PBMCs cultured with HCoV-OC43 spike peptides, taken before COVID-19 vaccination. Per the publication, the cell subset or site label means: HCoV-OC43 spike overlapping peptide pool stimulation. The CDR3: CASSYALPGLAGTYEQYF. The DNA reads as follows: TGTGCCAGCAGCTATGCCCTACCGGGACTAGCGGGAACCTACGAGCAGTACTTC.